Below are 6 T cell receptor beta chains sequenced from a single sample in a study of Ad26.COV2.S vaccination and SARS-CoV-2 variants. Some clones are missing from TCRdb's copy, which holds only in-frame ones; the method was immunoSEQ multiplex PCR. The top ten clones hold roughly 3.1% of a sample with 350,000 to 450,000 clones, more than 75% of them seen once. Treatment described: approximately 18 received Ad26.COV2.S at low or high dose, single or two shots; 5 received placebo; per-sample allocation not given. On day 63 after the first injection, vaccine and placebo recipients gave samples. The input for sequencing was peripheral blood, taken in a trial of Ad26.COV2.S vaccine versus placebo. All receptors derive from a person aged 18-65 years who received the Ad26.COV2.S COVID-19 vaccine or a placebo.

The genes are TRBV6-5 and TRBJ1-2; maybe TRBD1 (6 bases). In germline, CDR1 is MNHEY, CDR2 SVGAGI. V dropped 8 bases and J dropped 5 bases, with 12 bases sitting between them. The CDR3 totals 12 residues. In nucleotides, the CDR3 is TGTGCCAGCTTCGGGGGCTGGTATGGCTACACCTTC. This gives the protein CASFGGWYGYTF.

The CDR3 protein is CASSWGLPNTGELFF. DNA of the CDR3: TGCGCCAGCAGTTGGGGACTTCCGAACACCGGGGAGCTGTTTTTT. This rearrangement joins TRBV5-1 to TRBJ2-2; tentative D call: TRBD2 (6 bases). The V gene's germline CDR1 is SGHRS and CDR2 YFSETQ. This CDR3 has 15 residues. V was shortened by 5 bases and J by 0 bases, with 11 bases between the two germline ends.

The chain recombines TRBV5-5 with TRBJ1-4; D not resolved. The V gene lost 5 bases and the J gene lost 11 bases, with 22 bases spanning the gap. Germline CDR1 reads SGHKS; CDR2 reads YYEKEE (reference sequence). This CDR3 contains 15 residues. The CDR3 bases are TGTGCCAGCAGTCCCGAGAGGGCTCCCCCGGGGAAACTGTTTTTT. Protein product: CASSPERAPPGKLFF.

This rearrangement joins TRBV5-4 to TRBJ1-2; D perhaps matches TRBD1 (5 bases). Per germline, CDR1 SGHNT and CDR2 YYREEE (reference sequence). V was clipped by 4 bases and J by 5 bases, with 12 bases between them. This CDR3 region has 13 residues. In DNA, the CDR3 is TGTGCCAGCAGCCCGCAGGGTGGGTATGGCTACACCTTC. It translates to CASSPQGGYGYTF.

The genes are TRBV3-1 (or the pseudogene TRBV3-2) and TRBJ2-1, with D perhaps matching TRBD1 or TRBD2 (5 bases each). Looked up from germline, CDR1 is LGHDT and CDR2 is YNNKEL (reference sequence). The length of the CDR3 is 12 residues. V shed 4 bases and J shed 6 bases, with 7 bases lying between them. The CDR3 is CASSRGFNEQFF. The DNA of the CDR3 is TGTGCCAGCAGCCGGGGGTTCAATGAGCAGTTCTTC.

V usage is TRBV30 and J usage is TRBJ1-2, with D possibly TRBD1 on 5 matching bases. In germline, CDR1 is GTSNPN, CDR2 SVGIG (reference sequence). V lost 1 base, J lost 8 bases, and 17 bases lay in between. The CDR3 runs to 14 residues. CDR3 in amino acids: CAWSDPGFPRGYTF. The DNA of the CDR3 is TGTGCCTGGAGTGACCCAGGGTTCCCTAGGGGCTACACCTTC.